This TCR beta chain stems from a study of T cell responses to AZD1222 COVID-19 vaccine. Study-level points and caveats: Clonal diversity was possibly underestimated, and the donors were mostly white British, with more females. Seropositive status at baseline applied to only a handful of AZD1222 recipients. Repertoire sampling occurred only after the peak T cell response.

On this clone itself: The antigen remains undetermined.

Per the germline V gene, CDR1 is SGDLS and CDR2 is YYNGEE. The J segment lost 2 bases and the V segment lost 4 bases, leaving 10 bases of the junction unmatched. The CDR3 sequence is 18 residues long. Some clones are missing from TCRdb's copy, which holds only in-frame ones; the method was immunoSEQ multiplex PCR. The data hold about 69,000 clones, with approximately 87% observed a single time. Some second doses came at about 4 weeks and others at about 12 weeks; these were pooled. The J gene is TRBJ2-1, the V gene TRBV9, with TRBD2 matching 12 bases. The receptor was isolated from an adult who received the AZD1222 COVID-19 vaccine. The specimen was peripheral blood, collected 28 days after the second AZD1222 dose. CDR3 loop: CASSPTGLAGLAYNEQFF. CDR3 DNA: TGTGCCAGCAGCCCAACGGGACTAGCGGGCCTAGCCTACAATGAGCAGTTCTTC.